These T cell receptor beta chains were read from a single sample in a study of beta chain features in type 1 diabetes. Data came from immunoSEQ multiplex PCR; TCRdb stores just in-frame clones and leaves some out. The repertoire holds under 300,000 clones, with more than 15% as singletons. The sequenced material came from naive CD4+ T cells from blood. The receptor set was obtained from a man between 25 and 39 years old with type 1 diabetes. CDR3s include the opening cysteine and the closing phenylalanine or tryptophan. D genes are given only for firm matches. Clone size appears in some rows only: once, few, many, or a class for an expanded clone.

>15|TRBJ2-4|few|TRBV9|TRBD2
TGTGCCAGCAGCGTAGGGGGACTAGTAGGAAACATTCAGTACTTC
CASSVGGLVGNIQYF
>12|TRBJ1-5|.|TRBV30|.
TGTGCCTGGAGTCTGGGCAACCAGCCCCAGCATTTT
CAWSLGNQPQHF
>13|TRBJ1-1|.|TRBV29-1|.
TGCAGCGTTGCGGGTCGGGCGAACACTGAAGCTTTCTTT
CSVAGRANTEAFF
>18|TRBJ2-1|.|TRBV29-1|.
TGCAGCGTTGTGCGACAGGCAGGTGCGAGTGGTTCCTACAATGAGCAGTTCTTC
CSVVRQAGASGSYNEQFF
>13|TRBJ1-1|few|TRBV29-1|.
TGCAGCGTTAGAGGACGGGCGAACACTGAAGCTTTCTTT
CSVRGRANTEAFF
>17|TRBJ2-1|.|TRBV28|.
TGTGCCAGCAGTTTCTGGGACATGATCCGCTCCTACAATGAGCAGTTCTTC
CASSFWDMIRSYNEQFF
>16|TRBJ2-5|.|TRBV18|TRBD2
TGTGCCAGCTCACCACCGGGCGGGAGATGGCAAGAGACCCAGTACTTC
CASSPPGGRWQETQYF
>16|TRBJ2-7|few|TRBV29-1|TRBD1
TGCAGCGTCAACCGCCCGGGACAGGGGGCGAGCTACGAGCAGTACTTC
CSVNRPGQGASYEQYF
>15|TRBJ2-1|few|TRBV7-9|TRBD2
TGTGCCAGCAGCGTAGCTAGCGGGATCTACAATGAGCAGTTCTTC
CASSVASGIYNEQFF
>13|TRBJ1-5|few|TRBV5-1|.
TGCGCCAGCAGCTTCGAGGGAAATCAGCCCCAGCATTTT
CASSFEGNQPQHF
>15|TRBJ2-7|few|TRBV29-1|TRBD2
TGCAGCGTTGAAAATACTAGCGGGCTTCCACGCGAGCAGTACTTC
CSVENTSGLPREQYF
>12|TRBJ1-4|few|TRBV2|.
TGTGCCAGCAGTTTCGACGGAGAAAAACTGTTTTTT
CASSFDGEKLFF
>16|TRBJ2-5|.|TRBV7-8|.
TGTGCCAGCAGCCCTTTCCCAGAAGCGGTTACTAGGACCCAGTACTTC
CASSPFPEAVTRTQYF